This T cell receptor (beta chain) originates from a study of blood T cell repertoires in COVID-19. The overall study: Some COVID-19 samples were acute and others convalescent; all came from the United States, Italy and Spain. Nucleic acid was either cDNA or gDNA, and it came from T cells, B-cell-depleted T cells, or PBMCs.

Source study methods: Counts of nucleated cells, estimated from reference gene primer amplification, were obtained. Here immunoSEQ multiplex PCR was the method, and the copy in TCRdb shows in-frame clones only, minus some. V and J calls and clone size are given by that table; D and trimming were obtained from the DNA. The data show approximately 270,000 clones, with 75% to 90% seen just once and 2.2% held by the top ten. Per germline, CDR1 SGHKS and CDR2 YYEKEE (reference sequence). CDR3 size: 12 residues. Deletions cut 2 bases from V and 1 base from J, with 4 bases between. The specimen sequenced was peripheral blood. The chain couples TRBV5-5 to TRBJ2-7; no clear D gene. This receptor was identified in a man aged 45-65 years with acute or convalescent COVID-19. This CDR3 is CASSLQSYEQYF. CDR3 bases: TGTGCCAGCAGCTTACAATCCTACGAGCAGTACTTC.